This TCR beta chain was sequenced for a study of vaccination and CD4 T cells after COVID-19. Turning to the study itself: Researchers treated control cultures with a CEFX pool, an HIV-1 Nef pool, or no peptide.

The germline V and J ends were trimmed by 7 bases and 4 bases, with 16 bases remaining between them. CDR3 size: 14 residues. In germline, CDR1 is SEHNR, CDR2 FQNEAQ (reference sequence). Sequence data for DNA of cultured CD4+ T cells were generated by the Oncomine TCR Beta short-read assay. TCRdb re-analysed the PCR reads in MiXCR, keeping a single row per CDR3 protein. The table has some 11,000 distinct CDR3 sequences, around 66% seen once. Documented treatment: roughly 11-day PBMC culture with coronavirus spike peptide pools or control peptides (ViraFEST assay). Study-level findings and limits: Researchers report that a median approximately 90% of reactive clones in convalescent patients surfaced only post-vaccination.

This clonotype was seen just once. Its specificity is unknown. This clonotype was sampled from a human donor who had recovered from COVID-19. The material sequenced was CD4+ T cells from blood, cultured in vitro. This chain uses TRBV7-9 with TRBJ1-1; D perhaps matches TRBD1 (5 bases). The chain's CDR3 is CASTAAGGGTEAFF. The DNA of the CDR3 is TGTGCCAGCACCGCAGCCGGGGGTGGCACTGAAGCTTTCTTT.